The source of this T cell receptor (beta chain) is a study of blood T cell repertoires in COVID-19 (dated by TCRdb to 2018 to 2020). General notes on the study: Collaborator samples came from the United States, Italy and Spain and covered acute and convalescent phases of COVID-19. The prospective study material was composed of cDNA or gDNA derived from T cells, B-cell-depleted T cells, or PBMCs. Deeply sampled blood TCRbeta repertoires from subjects exposed to, actively infected with, or recovered from COVID-19 were included in the dataset. A freely available public database, intended as a resource for researchers studying the immune response to SARS-CoV-2, is where the repertoires were released. Samples came from the ongoing ImmuneRACE study (first 160 participants) plus 1,254 subjects from 6 global collaborators. A de-identified subject ID, COVID-19 status, age in years and sex were almost always included in the sample metadata. Where HLA class I and class II types were available, the types were taken from metadata supplied by the sample provider, not from assay-based typing. What the study reported, not specific to this receptor: Clinical and demographic metadata were provided uncurated, with the amount varying by source and participant.

The immunoSEQ Assay, a bias-controlled multiplex PCR, was used to amplify TCRbeta CDR3 regions from genomic DNA. The original pipeline was this. The number of nucleated cells in each sample was estimated from the amplification of reference gene primers within the assay. Sequence reads were collapsed and filtered to measure the absolute abundance of every unique TCRbeta CDR3 rearrangement. Productive Simpson clonality was computed per sample as the square root of Simpson's diversity index over productive rearrangements. TCRdb took over this immuneACCESS table, retaining in-frame rearrangements with V and J assigned. Such tables are incomplete; in checked studies, under half of the missing clones stem from an unresolved V gene, and the remainder is unexplained. V, J and clone size are those of that table, while D and trimming were read from the DNA. The sample includes 60,000 to 70,000 clones, with approximately 87% observed a single time. In total, the top ten clones hold 3.5% to 4.5% of the sample.

Notes on this clone: Its binding antigen is unknown. Base qualities were left out, and no much larger clone turns up one base away.

Trimming takes 6 bases off V and 4 bases off J; junction bases not matched to a gene: 15. The CDR3, from cysteine to phenylalanine, totals 16 residues. Just CDR3 DNA is preserved here, 48 bases in frame from base 1. The germline V gene encodes CDR1 MDHEN and CDR2 SYDVKM. The collaborating institutions used their own protocols to collect whole blood in K2EDTA tubes. For TCRbeta analysis, collaborators shipped samples as frozen whole blood, isolated PBMCs, or DNA extracted from either of those sample types. The chain links TRBV28 with TRBJ2-7, with TRBD1 matching 7 junction bases. The sequenced sample consisted of peripheral blood. The TCR was taken from a man in his forties or fifties with active COVID-19. The CDR3 region: CASSQNRDRGTYEQYF. The DNA sequence is TGTGCCAGCAGCCAAAACCGGGACAGAGGGACGTACGAGCAGTACTTC. The full variable domain, completed from the reference TRBV28 and TRBJ2-7 proteins outside the CDR3, reads DVKVTQSSRYLVKRTGEKVFLECVQDMDHENMFWYRQDPGLGLRLIYFSYDVKMKEKGDIPEGYSVSREKKERFSLILESASTNQTSMYLCASSQNRDRGTYEQYFGPGTRLTVT.